This T cell receptor beta chain was obtained from a study of PD-L1 blockade in urothelial cancer. Study information: Male sex and bladder-origin urothelial cancer characterized about nine tenths of the roughly 29 patients. Patients previously received 0 to 3 chemotherapy regimens.

The CDR3 is 14 amino acids. V trimming: 2 bases; J trimming: 6 bases; junction bases outside the gene matches: 6. Germline values: CDR1 SGHVS, CDR2 FNYEAQ. The sample's time point: peripheral blood 6 weeks after treatment start. Sampling of each patient yielded between 1 and 8 specimens, collected pretreatment and on-treatment. Sequencing used immunoSEQ multiplex PCR; TCRdb keeps in-frame clones, though not all of them. The sample includes some 110,000 clones, 75% to 95% of them seen just once. The clonotype originates from a man between 60 and 70 years old with urothelial cancer. The sample consisted of PBMCs, taken around atezolizumab (anti-PD-L1) treatment. The genes are TRBV7-6 and TRBJ2-5; 7 bases are shared with TRBD1. The DNA for the CDR3 is TGTGCCAGCAGCTTACAGGGGACAGCAAAGACCCAGTACTTC. It translates to CASSLQGTAKTQYF.